This TCR beta chain was profiled in a study of CD8+ T cells in alopecia areata (dated by TCRdb to about 2018). Context from the whole study: Treated patients were enrolled in an open-label pilot trial of oral tofacitinib at 5 to 10 mg twice daily for moderate-to-severe alopecia areata. Tofacitinib was administered for 6 to 18 months, and 6 months of follow-up off drug were then conducted to assess delayed response and recurrence. In both human patients and the C3H/HeJ mouse model, the study applied high-throughput TCRbeta sequencing to look at T cell clonal expansion in alopecia areata. Human TCRbeta sequencing covered scalp tissue and sorted CD4+ and CD8+ peripheral blood T cells from patchy and totalis/universalis alopecia areata patients and healthy controls. Patients on tofacitinib were biopsied at baseline and after 4 and 24 weeks of treatment, and several of the patients also had a later scalp biopsy. Clonality in the scalp was compared among normal scalp (n=4), patchy alopecia areata scalp (n=8), and alopecia totalis/universalis scalp (n=8). RNA came from the PAXgene miRNA kit for fixed scalp, the miRNeasy kit for PBMCs, and the RNeasy kit for mouse skin. Amplification of TCRbeta CDR3 regions was done by immunoSEQ multiplex PCR using 35 Vbeta forward primers and 13 Jbeta reverse primers.

Study-wide conclusions, independent of this receptor: Compared with normal scalp, lesional scalp had higher clonality and more expanded CD8+ clones, particularly in alopecia totalis/universalis, a pattern that suggests antigenic drive. TCR sequences shared between patients were less clear than in mice, possibly partly because of HLA diversity in the patient population. Resident alphabeta T cells in normal human skin are also sequenced, complicating scalp TCR repertoire analysis, unlike mouse skin dominated by gammadelta T cells.

Measured from the cysteine to the phenylalanine, the CDR3 is 13 residues long. The DNA shown is the 39-base CDR3, in frame from base 1. CDR1 and CDR2 are drawn from the germline V gene: MNHEY, SVGAGI. V gives up 7 bases and J gives up 9 bases, and the segment between their germline ends measures 13 bases. Remarks on this clone: Its target antigen remains unknown. No much larger clone exists at a distance of one base, and base qualities are not known.

The receptor library was made with the immunoSEQ multiplex PCR assay. RNA was extracted from all samples and reverse transcribed into cDNA, which served as template for TCR sequencing. First-strand cDNA was synthesized with SuperScript III using a 2:1 mix of oligo-dT and random hexamers. A synthetic immune receptor repertoire was used to measure amplification bias, and any remaining bias was corrected computationally. Processing in the source paper ran as follows. Raw reads were preprocessed for error removal, and CDR3 was defined according to IMGT conventions as running from the conserved cysteine to phenylalanine. Clonality was calculated as 1 minus Shannon entropy normalized by log2 of the number of productive unique TCRs. CD4 or CD8 identity of scalp clones was inferred by cross-referencing scalp TCRbeta sequences with sorted blood CD4 and CD8 repertoires. TCRdb's version of the immuneACCESS table is confined to in-frame rearrangements and falls short of the full clone set. An unresolved V gene accounts for under half of the shortfall where checked; the remainder is of unknown origin. Clone size and the V and J calls come from that table; the DNA yielded D and trimming. This sample has more than 200,000 clones in its table, and about 68% of those were observed once. The top ten hold approximately 1.2% of the sample.

The time point tag for this specimen amounts to: baseline before oral tofacitinib. Lesional scalp punch biopsies and peripheral blood were obtained from alopecia areata patients. PBMCs were isolated by density centrifugation and stained for CD3, CD4 and CD8, and CD4+ and CD8+ T cells were sorted on a FACSAria. In this chain, TRBV6-5 is recombined with TRBJ1-6; TRBD1 is a weak D gene call, 5 bases matching. The clonotype comes from a human donor with alopecia areata. Sequencing was performed on CD4+ T cells sorted from blood, taken at week 0. The CDR3 has the sequence CASMAGNGSPLHF. The sequenced DNA: TGTGCCAGCATGGCAGGGAACGGTTCACCCCTCCACTTT.